The 26 T cell receptor beta chains reported below all come from one sample, sequenced in a study of blood T cell repertoires in COVID-19. Produced via immunoSEQ multiplex PCR; TCRdb's table is partial and in-frame only. This sample has over 50,000 clones, with more than 90% found just once. The sample consisted of peripheral blood. These receptors originate from a man over 45 with active COVID-19.

The chain employs TRBV10-1 and TRBJ1-5, with TRBD1 identical over 8 bases. The CDR3 consists of 14 residues. Germline lookup yields CDR1 WNHNN and CDR2 SYGVQD (reference sequence). V trimming: 8 bases; J trimming: 6 bases; junction bases outside the gene matches: 9. CDR3 DNA: TGCGCCAGCGCGGACAGGGATGTGCGTCAGCCCCAGCATTTT. Protein sequence: CASADRDVRQPQHF.

This clone was counted only a few times. This rearrangement joins TRBV15 to TRBJ2-7; TRBD1 is a possible D gene (6 bases). V was pared by 1 base and J by 1 base, with 14 bases between. The CDR3 has 16 amino acids. The germline V gene encodes CDR1 LNHNV and CDR2 YYDKDF (reference sequence). CDR3 region: CATSRARGRLSYEQYF. The CDR3 nucleotides read TGTGCCACCAGCAGAGCCAGGGGACGCCTATCCTACGAGCAGTACTTC.

The chain has TRBV3-1 (or the pseudogene TRBV3-2) and TRBJ2-5; 8 bases are a match to TRBD2. In germline, CDR1 is LGHDT, CDR2 YNNKEL (reference sequence). This CDR3 region has 14 residues. J was trimmed by 4 bases and V by 1 base; bases with no gene match: 2. The CDR3 loop reads CASSQAGGIETQYF. As DNA, the CDR3 is TGTGCCAGCAGCCAAGCGGGGGGGATAGAGACCCAGTACTTC.

The V gene is TRBV9, the J gene TRBJ1-3; a possible D gene is TRBD1 (5 bases). V gave up 3 bases and J gave up 0 bases, with 16 bases separating them. CDR3 size: 17 residues. Germline V gives CDR1 SGDLS, CDR2 YYNGEE. The CDR3 reads CASSAGGGRLSGNTIYF. In DNA, the CDR3 is TGTGCCAGCAGCGCGGGGGGTGGCAGGCTCTCTGGAAACACCATATATTTT. Using reference TRBV9 and TRBJ1-3 for the parts outside the CDR3, the full variable domain is DSGVTQTPKHLITATGQRVTLRCSPRSGDLSVYWYQQSLDQGLQFLIQYYNGEERAKGNILERFSAQQFPDLHSELNLSSLELGDSALYFCASSAGGGRLSGNTIYFGEGSWLTVV.

CDR3 nucleotide sequence: TGTGCCAGCAGCCGACAGGGGGCGTCCTATAATTCACCCCTCCACTTT. It encodes CASSRQGASYNSPLHF. The chain links TRBV5-6 to TRBJ1-6, with 10 bases aligning to TRBD1. J lost 1 base, V lost 4 bases, and 2 bases had no gene match. The germline CDR1 and CDR2 sequences are SGHDT and YYEEEE. The CDR3 extends over 16 amino acids. Using reference TRBV5-6 and TRBJ1-6 for the parts outside the CDR3, the full variable domain is DAGVTQSPTHLIKTRGQQVTLRCSPKSGHDTVSWYQQALGQGPQFIFQYYEEEERQRGNFPDRFSGHQFPNYSSELNVNALLLGDSALYLCASSRQGASYNSPLHFGNGTRLTVT.

The chain employs TRBV4-1 and TRBJ2-5; D possibly corresponds to TRBD1 (5 bases). V dropped 1 base and J dropped 7 bases, with 7 bases sitting between them. The CDR3 has 12 amino acids. In germline, CDR1 is MGHRA, CDR2 YSYEKL. CDR3 nucleotide sequence: TGCGCCAGCAGCCAAGTAGGGGCGACCCAGTACTTC. It yields the protein CASSQVGATQYF.

The V gene is TRBV6-2 or TRBV6-3, the J gene TRBJ1-2; D remains unclear. V was pared by 0 bases and J by 2 bases, with 16 bases between. Germline CDR1 MNHEY, CDR2 SVGEGT. This CDR3 is 17 amino acids long. The CDR3 protein is CASSYSVYGGANYGYTF. The CDR3 coding sequence is TGTGCCAGCAGTTACTCGGTTTACGGAGGAGCCAACTATGGCTACACCTTC.

The CDR3 spells CASSRDLAGTPYEQYF. The DNA for the CDR3 is TGTGCCAGCAGCCGGGACCTAGCGGGGACTCCCTACGAGCAGTACTTC. The chain recombines TRBV4-2 with TRBJ2-7; TRBD2 aligns across 9 bases. V shed 4 bases and J 2 bases; nucleotides not matched to a gene: 9. The CDR3 spans 16 residues. The germline V gene encodes CDR1 LGHNA and CDR2 YNFKEQ.

Turning to this clone: The germline gene is not matched at one end of the junction; a read error may be the cause. This chain connects TRBV5-6 to TRBJ2-7, with 9 bases matching TRBD2. This CDR3 has 11 amino acids. Germline CDR1 reads SGHDT; CDR2 reads YYEEEE. The CDR3 nucleotides read TGTGCCAGCAGTCTAGCGGGACCCGAGTGCTTC. This gives the protein CASSLAGPECF.

The chain uses TRBV4-1 and TRBJ2-1; 10 bases are shared with TRBD2. Germline CDR1 is MGHRA and CDR2 is YSYEKL. Unmatched junction bases numbered 11, after V lost 0 bases and J lost 9 bases. CDR3 length: 17 amino acids. Here the CDR3 reads CASSQEYASGSLGEQFF. CDR3 DNA sequence: TGCGCCAGCAGCCAAGAGTACGCTAGCGGGAGTTTAGGTGAGCAGTTCTTC.

This clone has just a few counts. The V and J genes are TRBV7-6 and TRBJ1-3; tentative D call: TRBD1 (5 bases). Germline-derived CDR1 and CDR2 are SGHVS and FNYEAQ. Trimming pared 5 bases from V and 2 bases from J, leaving 16 bases between. This CDR3 comprises 16 residues. The CDR3 here is CASSQGALPAGNTIYF. The CDR3 nucleotides read TGTGCCAGCAGCCAAGGGGCCCTTCCGGCTGGAAACACCATATATTTT.

The chain links TRBV18 to TRBJ2-7; 8 bases line up with TRBD1. In germline, CDR1 is KGHSH, CDR2 LQKENI. The CDR3 is 15 residues long. V shed 5 bases, J shed 2 bases, and the junction held 8 bases outside the gene matches. In nucleotides, the CDR3 is TGTGCCAGCTCAAGGCCAGGGGGCAAAGCCTACGAGCAGTACTTC. Residues: CASSRPGGKAYEQYF.

This chain links TRBV3-1 (or the pseudogene TRBV3-2) with TRBJ1-6; a weak D match, TRBD1 (6 bases). The V gene's germline CDR1 is LGHDT and CDR2 YNNKEL (reference sequence). The CDR3 covers 17 residues. The V end lost 1 base, the J end lost 9 bases, and 19 bases lay between the germline ends. The CDR3 here is CASSQGGDRRGGSPLHF. The CDR3 nucleotides read TGTGCCAGCAGCCAAGGCGGGGACCGTAGGGGGGGTTCACCCCTCCACTTT.

The chain combines TRBV4-3 with TRBJ2-2, with 8 bases matching TRBD1. CDR1 is LGHNA, CDR2 YSLEER, per germline. J lost 6 bases, V lost 0 bases, and 3 bases had no gene match. CDR3 size: 15 residues. The CDR3 DNA reads TGCGCCAGCAGCCAAGAAGGACAGGGTTCCGGGGAGCTGTTTTTT. Encoded protein: CASSQEGQGSGELFF.

The chain combines TRBV7-9 with TRBJ2-1, with a weak D call TRBD2 (5 bases). The CDR3 has 14 residues. CDR1 and CDR2 from the germline V gene are SEHNR and FQNEAQ (reference sequence). V dropped 5 bases and J dropped 2 bases, with 10 bases sitting between them. The CDR3 here is CASSQRRAYNEQFF. The CDR3 DNA reads as TGTGCCAGCAGCCAACGGCGGGCCTACAATGAGCAGTTCTTC.

Only a few counts were recorded for this clone. The chain uses TRBV18 and TRBJ2-5, with TRBD2 matching 10 bases. The CDR3 spans 14 residues. Germline CDR1 is KGHSH and CDR2 is LQKENI. The junction had 4 bases not matched to a gene; V was cut back by 3 bases and J by 6 bases. In DNA, the CDR3 is TGTGCCAGCTCACCTCTAGCGGGAGTGAAGACCCAGTACTTC. Its translation: CASSPLAGVKTQYF.

The chain employs TRBV6-4 and TRBJ2-1; 7 nucleotides align to TRBD1. Germline-derived CDR1 and CDR2 are MRHNA and SNTAGT. The V and J ends lost 2 bases and 1 base, in that order; junction bases with no gene match: 14. The CDR3 covers 19 residues. In nucleotides, the CDR3 is TGTGCCAGCAGTGACGTTTGGGGAAACAGGGGATTGTCCTACAATGAGCAGTTCTTC. This codes for CASSDVWGNRGLSYNEQFF.

The CDR3 protein is CASSIVNPGLAGGSNTGELFF. The CDR3 region has the DNA TGTGCCAGTAGTATCGTAAATCCGGGACTAGCGGGGGGTTCGAACACCGGGGAGCTGTTTTTT. The chain couples TRBV19 to TRBJ2-2; 15 bases are a match to TRBD2. This CDR3 spans 21 amino acids. CDR1 and CDR2 (germline): LNHDA, SQIVND (reference sequence). The V segment lost 3 bases and the J segment 0 bases; nucleotides outside the gene matches: 11. Variable domain in full (rest from reference TRBV19 and TRBJ2-2): DGGITQSPKYLFRKEGQNVTLSCEQNLNHDAMYWYRQDPGQGLRLIYYSQIVNDFQKGDIAEGYSVSREKKESFPLTVTSAQKNPTAFYLCASSIVNPGLAGGSNTGELFFGEGSRLTVL.

The chain links TRBV19 to TRBJ2-2; D remains ambiguous. CDR3 length: 15 residues. Germline values: CDR1 LNHDA, CDR2 SQIVND (reference sequence). The ends were cut back, 1 base at V and 6 bases at J, with 12 bases in the middle. In nucleotides, the CDR3 is TGTGCCAGTAGTATAGGCTCGCTAGTGGCCGGGGAGCTGTTTTTT. It codes for CASSIGSLVAGELFF.

This sequence joins TRBV7-9 and TRBJ1-4, with 10 nucleotides matching TRBD1. Germline CDR1 and CDR2: SEHNR and FQNEAQ (reference sequence). The CDR3 loop spans 15 amino acids. The J segment lost 12 bases and the V segment lost 4 bases, leaving 11 bases of the junction unmatched. Written as DNA, the CDR3 is TGTGCCAGCAGCTCAGAACCGACAGGGGGCGGCCAACTGTTTTTT. It translates to CASSSEPTGGGQLFF.

This rearrangement joins TRBV3-1 (or the pseudogene TRBV3-2) to TRBJ2-3, with 7 bases lining up with TRBD1. The V and J ends lost 2 bases and 6 bases, in that order; junction bases with no gene match: 14. Germline loops: CDR1 LGHDT, CDR2 YNNKEL (reference sequence). The CDR3 consists of 17 residues. CDR3 DNA sequence: TGTGCCAGCAGCCAAACGCCGGGACAGATAACCACGGATACGCAGTATTTT. Amino acids: CASSQTPGQITTDTQYF.

V usage is TRBV6-2 or TRBV6-3 and J usage is TRBJ1-5, with 7 bases matching TRBD1. The CDR3 has 12 residues. Germline V gene lookup returns CDR1 MNHEY and CDR2 SVGEGT. V was clipped by 5 bases and J by 10 bases; unmatched bases: 5. Here the CDR3 reads CASSTGVVPQHF. In DNA form, the CDR3 reads TGTGCCAGCAGTACAGGGGTTGTTCCCCAGCATTTT.

This rearrangement joins TRBV28 to TRBJ1-5, with 9 nucleotides matching TRBD1. In germline, CDR1 is MDHEN, CDR2 SYDVKM. Losses at the gene ends were 3 bases for V and 6 bases for J; bases not matched to a gene: 3. This CDR3 is built from 14 residues. In DNA, the CDR3 is TGTGCCAGCAGTTTCGGGACAGGGAGTCAGCCCCAGCATTTT. Translation gives CASSFGTGSQPQHF.

In its sample, this clone was seen once. The rearrangement uses TRBV21-1 and TRBJ2-7; the DNA was not used to check the table's D call, TRBD2. TRBV21-1 is a pseudogene. This CDR3 spans 15 amino acids. For the CDR3, the DNA is TGTGCCAGCAGAACCGTTAGCGGGAGTAAGTACGAGCAGTACTTC. The encoded protein is CASRTVSGSKYEQYF.

The chain joins TRBV2 to TRBJ2-3; TRBD2 is a possible D gene (5 bases). Deletions cut 7 bases from V and 4 bases from J, with 9 bases between. Germline V CDR1 and CDR2: SNHLY, FYNNEI. CDR3 size: 12 residues. CDR3 sequence reads: CASKSEADTQYF. The CDR3 DNA reads as TGTGCCAGCAAGTCGGAGGCAGATACGCAGTATTTT. The full variable domain, in which reference TRBV2 and TRBJ2-3 provide the parts outside the CDR3, is EPEVTQTPSHQVTQMGQEVILRCVPISNHLYFYWYRQILGQKVEFLVSFYNNEISEKSEIFDDQFSVERPDGSNFTLKIRSTKLEDSAMYFCASKSEADTQYFGPGTRLTVL.

This clone has only one observation. The chain uses TRBV29-1 and TRBJ2-1; TRBD2 might be the D (6 bases). Trimming stripped 4 bases from V and 3 bases from J, with 10 bases between. This CDR3 is 13 amino acids long. The germline gives CDR1 SQVTM, CDR2 ANQGSEA. The CDR3 loop is CSVVSGSYNEQFF. The CDR3 bases are TGCAGCGTTGTTTCCGGGAGCTACAATGAGCAGTTCTTC.